This TCR beta chain was identified during a study of blood T cell repertoires in COVID-19. On the study more broadly: Samples taken during acute and convalescent COVID-19 were collected in the United States, Italy and Spain. T cells, B-cell-depleted T cells, or PBMCs supplied cDNA or gDNA.

Looked up from germline, CDR1 is SQVTM and CDR2 is ANQGSEA. J was trimmed by 1 base and V by 7 bases; bases with no gene match: 10. The CDR3 extends over 15 amino acids. The table came from immunoSEQ multiplex PCR; TCRdb's copy has only in-frame clones and leaves some out. Of 250,000 to 350,000 clones listed, 90% are singletons. The TCR originated in a woman aged 25 to 39 with COVID-19, enrolled during active disease. The V gene is TRBV29-1, the J gene TRBJ2-4, with TRBD1 matching over 7 bases. The sequencing sample was made of peripheral blood. The CDR3 DNA reads as TGCAGCGCCACCAGAGGGGGCGCGGCCAAAAACATTCAGTACTTC. This encodes CSATRGGAAKNIQYF.